A selection of T cell receptor beta chains follows, all from one sample in a study of blood T cell repertoires in COVID-19. Generated by immunoSEQ multiplex PCR, the TCRdb table keeps only in-frame clones and is missing some. The sample carries over 120,000 clones, over 70% recorded once. Sample: peripheral blood. The receptors were gathered from a man aged 50 to 60 who had recovered from COVID-19. CDR3s include the opening cysteine and the closing phenylalanine or tryptophan. Fields, in order: CDR3 protein, CDR3 DNA, J gene, V gene, D gene, clone size. A D gene is named only where the DNA matches it firmly. Part of the rows lack a size; the others show once, few, many or a class for expanded clones.

CDR3 protein: CASSLGQGGQPQHF
CDR3 DNA: TGTGCCAGCAGCTTAGGACAGGGGGGTCAGCCCCAGCATTTT
J gene: TRBJ1-5
V gene: TRBV7-2
D gene: TRBD1
clone size: -

CDR3 protein: CSAGSNTEAFF
CDR3 DNA: TGCAGTGCCGGGTCGAACACTGAAGCTTTCTTT
J gene: TRBJ1-1
V gene: TRBV20-1
D gene: -
clone size: -

CDR3 protein: CAWSVGENQPQHF
CDR3 DNA: TGTGCCTGGAGTGTAGGGGAAAATCAGCCCCAGCATTTT
J gene: TRBJ1-5
V gene: TRBV30
D gene: -
clone size: -

CDR3 protein: CASSATSGGTSRDTQYF
CDR3 DNA: TGCGCCAGCAGCGCCACTAGCGGGGGGACCTCCAGGGATACGCAGTATTTT
J gene: TRBJ2-3
V gene: TRBV5-1
D gene: TRBD2
clone size: -

CDR3 protein: CASSYAGAGNQPQHF
CDR3 DNA: TGTGCCAGCAGTTACGCGGGGGCCGGCAATCAGCCCCAGCATTTT
J gene: TRBJ1-5
V gene: TRBV6-6
D gene: -
clone size: -

CDR3 protein: CASSYSKDSPREAFF
CDR3 DNA: TGTGCCAGCAGTTACTCGAAAGACAGTCCAAGAGAAGCTTTCTTT
J gene: TRBJ1-1
V gene: TRBV6-6
D gene: -
clone size: -

CDR3 protein: CASSQDRGRYYGYTF
CDR3 DNA: TGTGCCAGCTCACAAGACAGGGGGCGCTACTATGGCTACACCTTC
J gene: TRBJ1-2
V gene: TRBV18
D gene: TRBD1
clone size: -

CDR3 protein: CASSQVAGNTGELFF
CDR3 DNA: TGTGCCAGCAGCCAGGTAGCGGGGAACACCGGGGAGCTGTTTTTT
J gene: TRBJ2-2
V gene: TRBV4-2
D gene: TRBD2
clone size: once

CDR3 protein: CASSTRTDQPQHF
CDR3 DNA: TGTGCCAGCAGCACTAGGACAGATCAGCCCCAGCATTTT
J gene: TRBJ1-5
V gene: TRBV7-2
D gene: -
clone size: -

CDR3 protein: CASSPRTGSYEQYF
CDR3 DNA: TGTGCCAGTAGTCCCAGGACAGGATCCTACGAGCAGTACTTC
J gene: TRBJ2-7
V gene: TRBV19
D gene: TRBD1
clone size: -

CDR3 protein: CASSLNTGELFF
CDR3 DNA: TGTGCCAGCAGTCTTAACACCGGGGAGCTGTTTTTT
J gene: TRBJ2-2
V gene: TRBV7-9
D gene: -
clone size: -

CDR3 protein: CASSLGQVYEQYF
CDR3 DNA: TGTGCCAGCAGTTTGGGACAGGTTTACGAGCAGTACTTC
J gene: TRBJ2-7
V gene: TRBV12-3/TRBV12-4
D gene: TRBD1
clone size: once

CDR3 protein: CASSRDRFYEQYF
CDR3 DNA: TGTGCCAGCAGCCGGGACAGATTCTACGAGCAGTACTTC
J gene: TRBJ2-7
V gene: TRBV5-5
D gene: TRBD1
clone size: once

CDR3 protein: CSASLPSQADTEAFF
CDR3 DNA: TGCAGTGCTAGTCTTCCCAGTCAAGCGGACACTGAAGCTTTCTTT
J gene: TRBJ1-1
V gene: TRBV20-1
D gene: -
clone size: -

CDR3 protein: CASSPPAGAETQYF
CDR3 DNA: TGTGCCAGCTCACCACCGGCAGGGGCAGAGACCCAGTACTTC
J gene: TRBJ2-5
V gene: TRBV18
D gene: -
clone size: -

CDR3 protein: CASSLARRGSNSPLHF
CDR3 DNA: TGTGCCAGCAGCTTAGCTCGCAGGGGTTCCAATTCACCCCTCCACTTT
J gene: TRBJ1-6
V gene: TRBV7-8
D gene: -
clone size: once

CDR3 protein: CASSSGQENTEAFF
CDR3 DNA: TGCGCCAGCAGCTCCGGACAGGAGAACACTGAAGCTTTCTTT
J gene: TRBJ1-1
V gene: TRBV5-1
D gene: TRBD1
clone size: -

CDR3 protein: CASSQSPDQPQHF
CDR3 DNA: TGTGCCAGCAGCCAATCGCCGGATCAGCCCCAGCATTTT
J gene: TRBJ1-5
V gene: TRBV3-1/TRBV3-2
D gene: -
clone size: -

CDR3 protein: CASSQVDRAVYGEQYF
CDR3 DNA: TGTGCCAGCAGCCAAGTAGACAGGGCGGTTTACGGCGAGCAGTACTTC
J gene: TRBJ2-7
V gene: TRBV4-2
D gene: TRBD1
clone size: once

CDR3 protein: CASSQASPGPYEQYF
CDR3 DNA: TGCGCCAGCAGCCAAGCCTCCCCAGGGCCCTACGAGCAGTACTTC
J gene: TRBJ2-7
V gene: TRBV4-1
D gene: -
clone size: -

CDR3 protein: CAWRSIYGREETQYF
CDR3 DNA: TGTGCCTGGAGAAGTATTTACGGCAGGGAAGAGACCCAGTACTTC
J gene: TRBJ2-5
V gene: TRBV30
D gene: -
clone size: -

CDR3 protein: CASSLGDRMNTEAFF
CDR3 DNA: TGTGCCAGCAGCTTAGGGGACAGGATGAACACTGAAGCTTTCTTT
J gene: TRBJ1-1
V gene: TRBV13
D gene: TRBD1
clone size: -

CDR3 protein: CASSLVRSGANVLTF
CDR3 DNA: TGTGCCAGCAGCTTAGTTCGTTCCGGGGCCAACGTCCTGACTTTC
J gene: TRBJ2-6
V gene: TRBV11-3
D gene: -
clone size: once

CDR3 protein: CASSGGLAGGAFYEQYF
CDR3 DNA: TGCGCCAGCAGTGGGGGACTAGCGGGGGGCGCCTTCTACGAGCAGTACTTC
J gene: TRBJ2-7
V gene: TRBV5-1
D gene: TRBD2
clone size: -

CDR3 protein: CSASRSTVQGGANVLTF
CDR3 DNA: TGCAGTGCTAGTAGAAGTACAGTCCAGGGGGGGGCCAACGTCCTGACTTTC
J gene: TRBJ2-6
V gene: TRBV20-1
D gene: -
clone size: -

CDR3 protein: CASSHAIGTGGENTEAFF
CDR3 DNA: TGCGCCAGCAGCCATGCTATAGGGACAGGGGGCGAGAACACTGAAGCTTTCTTT
J gene: TRBJ1-1
V gene: TRBV4-1
D gene: TRBD1
clone size: -

CDR3 protein: CASSLPSYNSPLHF
CDR3 DNA: TGTGCCAGTAGTCTTCCCTCCTATAATTCACCCCTCCACTTT
J gene: TRBJ1-6
V gene: TRBV19
D gene: -
clone size: -

CDR3 protein: CASIAGTRDYEQYF
CDR3 DNA: TGCGCCAGCATTGCCGGGACTAGGGACTACGAGCAGTACTTC
J gene: TRBJ2-7
V gene: TRBV10-2
D gene: TRBD2
clone size: -

CDR3 protein: CASTRGLAGGPDTDTQYF
CDR3 DNA: TGTGCCAGCACTCGGGGGCTAGCGGGGGGGCCCGACACAGATACGCAGTATTTT
J gene: TRBJ2-3
V gene: TRBV6-6
D gene: TRBD2
clone size: -

CDR3 protein: CASTSGGVGYTF
CDR3 DNA: TGTGCCAGCACCAGCGGGGGGGTTGGCTACACCTTC
J gene: TRBJ1-2
V gene: TRBV28
D gene: -
clone size: -

CDR3 protein: CASSVVRGEQFF
CDR3 DNA: TGTGCCAGCAGCGTAGTACGGGGTGAGCAGTTCTTC
J gene: TRBJ2-1
V gene: TRBV9
D gene: -
clone size: -

CDR3 protein: CASRLVAGGFTDTQYF
CDR3 DNA: TGTGCCAGCAGACTAGTAGCGGGGGGCTTCACAGATACGCAGTATTTT
J gene: TRBJ2-3
V gene: TRBV11-2
D gene: TRBD2
clone size: -

CDR3 protein: CASSPGFGRGAGNTIYF
CDR3 DNA: TGCGCCAGCAGCCCCGGATTTGGCCGGGGAGCTGGAAACACCATATATTTT
J gene: TRBJ1-3
V gene: TRBV5-1
D gene: -
clone size: -

CDR3 protein: CASSPMTGAPKQPQHF
CDR3 DNA: TGCGCCAGCAGCCCCATGACAGGGGCACCTAAGCAGCCCCAGCATTTT
J gene: TRBJ1-5
V gene: TRBV4-1
D gene: TRBD1
clone size: few

CDR3 protein: CASSRRLAGGWTKNIQYF
CDR3 DNA: TGCGCCAGCAGCCGAAGACTAGCGGGGGGTTGGACCAAAAACATTCAGTACTTC
J gene: TRBJ2-4
V gene: TRBV4-3
D gene: TRBD2
clone size: -

CDR3 protein: CASSSTDRAPPEQYF
CDR3 DNA: TGTGCCAGCAGCTCAACCGACAGGGCGCCCCCTGAGCAGTACTTC
J gene: TRBJ2-7
V gene: TRBV13
D gene: TRBD1
clone size: -

CDR3 protein: CASSYSMGGGTHTDTQYF
CDR3 DNA: TGTGCCAGCAGTTACTCGATGGGGGGAGGGACCCACACAGATACGCAGTATTTT
J gene: TRBJ2-3
V gene: TRBV6-2/TRBV6-3
D gene: TRBD2
clone size: -

CDR3 protein: CASSQDGTGEDEQYF
CDR3 DNA: TGCGCCAGCAGCCAAGATGGGACAGGGGAGGACGAGCAGTACTTC
J gene: TRBJ2-7
V gene: TRBV4-3
D gene: TRBD1
clone size: -

CDR3 protein: CASSSGLAGGELFF
CDR3 DNA: TGTGCCAGCAGCTCCGGACTAGCGGGGGGGGAGCTGTTTTTT
J gene: TRBJ2-2
V gene: TRBV7-8
D gene: TRBD2
clone size: -

CDR3 protein: CASSLTAVSNQPQHF
CDR3 DNA: TGTGCCAGCAGCTTAACCGCAGTTAGCAATCAGCCCCAGCATTTT
J gene: TRBJ1-5
V gene: TRBV7-2
D gene: -
clone size: once

CDR3 protein: CASRRFGQSYEQYF
CDR3 DNA: TGTGCCAGCAGGAGGTTCGGCCAATCCTACGAGCAGTACTTC
J gene: TRBJ2-7
V gene: TRBV6-5
D gene: -
clone size: -

CDR3 protein: CASSLVTGPSYEQYF
CDR3 DNA: TGTGCCAGCAGCTTAGTTACAGGTCCATCCTACGAGCAGTACTTC
J gene: TRBJ2-7
V gene: TRBV7-2
D gene: -
clone size: -

CDR3 protein: CATSSDSSNQPQHF
CDR3 DNA: TGTGCCACCAGCAGCGACAGTAGCAATCAGCCCCAGCATTTT
J gene: TRBJ1-5
V gene: TRBV15
D gene: -
clone size: -

CDR3 protein: CASSYGGTSGTDTQYF
CDR3 DNA: TGTGCCAGCAGTTACGGAGGGACTAGCGGCACAGATACGCAGTATTTT
J gene: TRBJ2-3
V gene: TRBV6-6
D gene: TRBD2
clone size: -

CDR3 protein: CASSGQGAVSHGYTF
CDR3 DNA: TGTGCCAGTAGCGGACAGGGGGCGGTGAGCCATGGCTACACCTTC
J gene: TRBJ1-2
V gene: TRBV19
D gene: TRBD1
clone size: -

CDR3 protein: CASSLWGDTNEKLFF
CDR3 DNA: TGCGCCAGCAGCTTGTGGGGGGATACTAATGAAAAACTGTTTTTT
J gene: TRBJ1-4
V gene: TRBV5-1
D gene: -
clone size: -

CDR3 protein: CASGTSNEQFF
CDR3 DNA: TGTGCCAGCGGGACTAGCAATGAGCAGTTCTTC
J gene: TRBJ2-1
V gene: TRBV19
D gene: TRBD2
clone size: once

CDR3 protein: CASSVEGQVNQPQHF
CDR3 DNA: TGTGCCAGCAGCGTAGAAGGACAAGTGAATCAGCCCCAGCATTTT
J gene: TRBJ1-5
V gene: TRBV9
D gene: -
clone size: -

CDR3 protein: CASSMDRVAGYTF
CDR3 DNA: TGCGCCAGCAGCATGGACAGGGTTGCTGGCTACACCTTC
J gene: TRBJ1-2
V gene: TRBV5-1
D gene: TRBD1
clone size: -